The sequence of this T cell receptor (beta chain) was determined in a study of human T cells and chemical hapten exposure (dated by TCRdb to about 2021). Concerning the study at large: For sensitization, 2% DPC in acetone was applied to an approximately 2 cm by approximately 2 cm area of upper inner arm skin. Throughout the study period of 20 to 30 weeks, patients also received therapeutic DPC doses to the scalp every week. Patch testing was performed on the upper back with Finn chambers containing 0.01% DPC, and the patch tests were scored after 6 days according to International Contact Dermatitis Research Group standards. Most of the patients in the cohort were female, and the cohort covered alopecia areata with under or over 50% scalp involvement, alopecia totalis and alopecia universalis. The libraries were sequenced as a pool, and the TCR yield per sample differed mostly because of small variations in library volumes within the pool. This study followed changes in the peripheral blood TCR repertoire in vivo during primary and secondary sensitization of alopecia patients to the hapten diphenylcyclopropenone (DPC). Blood samples were taken from patients before sensitization (week 0) and at 2, 6 and about 24 weeks after DPC sensitization. For TCR sequencing, blood came from over 25 alopecia patients at anywhere from one to four time points (pre-sensitization, 2, 6 and 24 weeks). For every blood RNA sample, sequencing covered both the TCR alpha and TCR beta chains. Here is what the overall study found, with its caveats: Significantly more large CDR3 similarity clusters were formed by expanded TCRs than by pre-sensitization or healthy control sets, consistent with antigen-driven responses. A positive correlation was found between the number of PT1 expanded TCRs and patch test score, with significance reached at thresholds 8, 16 and 32 but not 4. After repeated subsampling, the strength of the expansion versus patch-test correlation and the threshold at which it became significant changed. Because every patient had alopecia, a presumed autoimmune disease, the patients' immune response might differ from that of healthy individuals. DPC sensitization did not change how many TCRs were above 1 in 1000 frequency, and no evidence was found of alterations in global repertoire structure.

This clonotype was seen a single time. Its antigen has not been determined. A much larger clone lies a single base off, so this may be a read error. Taken with the paper, the label for time point translates to: patch test 2, 6 weeks after DPC sensitization. What this sample's treatment or condition label stands for: therapeutic diphenylcyclopropenone sensitization with weekly scalp DPC. Total RNA was isolated from unfractionated whole blood collected in Tempus Blood RNA tubes. Blood at each patch-test visit was drawn before the patch test was applied. Patients were considered eligible if aged 18 to 70, diagnosed with alopecia and deemed suitable for DPC therapy, and patients were excluded if pregnant. Library method: RACE. The run used a NextSeq 500. Library preparation attached unique molecular identifiers to individual cDNA molecules for quantitative, reproducible TCR counting. Per the authors' processing: The median number of TCRs per sample was roughly 100,000, ranging from about 20,000 to 690,600. V, J and CDR3 annotation of the TCR reads was carried out using the Decombinator software suite. To make PS versus PT1 abundance plots, every sample was subsampled to the same number of TCRs (28,000). Expanded TCRs were defined as absent before sensitization and observed at least eight times at the 2-week time point. The public reads were quality trimmed at Q25 with fastp and then assembled into clones with MiXCR by TCRdb, keeping productive beta chains. Every entry covers one CDR3 protein and lists the most common genes and DNA from its rows. TCRdb's processing, not the authors' own work, is the source of the V and J calls. Across this sample there are tens of thousands of distinct CDR3 sequences, with approximately 10% seen only once. The ten largest clones represent 14% of the sample.

The CDR3 goes from the cysteine to the phenylalanine over 16 residues. Solely the CDR3 DNA is kept, with 48 bases framed from the first base. The trim is 3 bases for V and 0 bases for J, with a gap of 11 bases between the germline ends. CDR1 and CDR2 are drawn from the germline V gene: SGHTA, FQGTGA. The chain couples TRBV7-3 to TRBJ2-2; the D gene lacks a confident call. The clonotype originates from a woman under 40 with alopecia areata. Some clones in this sample may be carry-over from other donors' samples. The material sequenced was whole blood, taken in connection with sensitization to the hapten diphenylcyclopropenone (DPC). The CDR3 reads CASSLESRANTGELFF. The DNA sequence follows: TGTGCCAGCAGCTTGGAGAGCAGAGCGAACACCGGGGAGCTGTTTTTT.